This TCR beta chain was identified during a study of blood T cell repertoires in COVID-19. Overall study: The United States, Italy and Spain were the sources of the acute and convalescent COVID-19 samples.

The CDR3 is 14 residues long. CDR1 is MDHEN, CDR2 SYDVKM, per germline. Trimming removed 5 bases from V and 8 bases from J, with 15 bases in between. Assay used: immunoSEQ multiplex PCR; TCRdb lists only in-frame clones, some missing. The repertoire holds fewer than 150,000 clones, about 90% seen once, with 6.5% to 8.5% in the top ten. The chain uses TRBV28 and TRBJ2-2, with D possibly being TRBD2 (7 bases). Sequencing used peripheral blood. This receptor was identified in a human donor in a cohort sampled during active COVID-19. CDR3 sequence: CASSRGGESGELFF. In nucleotides, the CDR3 is TGTGCCAGCAGTCGAGGGGGGGAAAGTGGGGAGCTGTTTTTT. The whole variable domain, remainder taken from reference TRBV28 and TRBJ2-2, is DVKVTQSSRYLVKRTGEKVFLECVQDMDHENMFWYRQDPGLGLRLIYFSYDVKMKEKGDIPEGYSVSREKKERFSLILESASTNQTSMYLCASSRGGESGELFFGEGSRLTVL.